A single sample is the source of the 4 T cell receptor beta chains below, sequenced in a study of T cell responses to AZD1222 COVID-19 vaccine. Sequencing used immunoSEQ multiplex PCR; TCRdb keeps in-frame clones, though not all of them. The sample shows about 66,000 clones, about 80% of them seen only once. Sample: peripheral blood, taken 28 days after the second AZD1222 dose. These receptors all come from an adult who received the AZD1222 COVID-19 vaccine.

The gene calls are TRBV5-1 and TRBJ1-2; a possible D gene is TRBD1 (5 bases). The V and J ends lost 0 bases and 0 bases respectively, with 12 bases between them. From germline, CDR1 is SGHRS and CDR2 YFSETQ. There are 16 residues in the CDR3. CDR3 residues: CASSLVGARANYGYTF. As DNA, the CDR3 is TGCGCCAGCAGCTTGGTAGGGGCTCGAGCTAACTATGGCTACACCTTC.

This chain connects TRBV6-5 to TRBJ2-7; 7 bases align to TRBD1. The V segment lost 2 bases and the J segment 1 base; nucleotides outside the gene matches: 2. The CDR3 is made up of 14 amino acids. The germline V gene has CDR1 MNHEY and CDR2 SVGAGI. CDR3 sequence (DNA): TGTGCCAGCAGTTACGGCAGGGGGTCCTACGAGCAGTACTTC. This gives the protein CASSYGRGSYEQYF.

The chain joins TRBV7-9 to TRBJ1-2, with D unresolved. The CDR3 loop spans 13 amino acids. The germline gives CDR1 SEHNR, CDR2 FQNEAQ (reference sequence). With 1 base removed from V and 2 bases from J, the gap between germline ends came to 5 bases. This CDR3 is CASSLEPNYGYTF. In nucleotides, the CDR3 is TGTGCCAGCAGCTTAGAACCCAACTATGGCTACACCTTC.

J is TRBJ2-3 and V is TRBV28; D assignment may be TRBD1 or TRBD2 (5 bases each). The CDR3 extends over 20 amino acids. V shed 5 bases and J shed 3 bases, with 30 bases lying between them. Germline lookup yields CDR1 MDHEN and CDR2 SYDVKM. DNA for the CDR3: TGTGCCAGCAGTGGATTCGCTACTGCTACAGATTTTGGGGGTACAGATACGCAGTATTTT. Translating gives CASSGFATATDFGGTDTQYF. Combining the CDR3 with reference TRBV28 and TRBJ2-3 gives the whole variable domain DVKVTQSSRYLVKRTGEKVFLECVQDMDHENMFWYRQDPGLGLRLIYFSYDVKMKEKGDIPEGYSVSREKKERFSLILESASTNQTSMYLCASSGFATATDFGGTDTQYFGPGTRLTVL.